The rows below give T cell receptor beta chains drawn from one sample of a study of T cell responses to AZD1222 COVID-19 vaccine. The protocol was immunoSEQ multiplex PCR, while the TCRdb copy is restricted to in-frame clones and leaves out a portion. Of under 150,000 clones listed, 90% are singletons. The sample in question was peripheral blood, obtained 28 days after the second AZD1222 dose. Source of these receptors: an adult who received the AZD1222 COVID-19 vaccine. Both conserved end residues are part of each CDR3. Clone size is given for some rows only: seen once, a few or many times, or a class if the clone is expanded.

J gene: TRBJ2-7
V gene: TRBV7-2
clone size: NA
CDR3 protein: CASSLGSGITYEQYF

J gene: TRBJ2-3
V gene: TRBV2
clone size: NA
CDR3 protein: CASSGASGGASTDTQYF

J gene: TRBJ2-7
V gene: TRBV7-2
clone size: NA
CDR3 protein: CASSFHGDSYEQYF

J gene: TRBJ1-1
V gene: TRBV3-1/TRBV3-2
clone size: NA
CDR3 protein: CASSQHDRDGGFF

J gene: TRBJ1-3
V gene: TRBV15
clone size: once
CDR3 protein: CATSRDRAGNTIYF

J gene: TRBJ2-1
V gene: TRBV7-2
clone size: NA
CDR3 protein: CASSHPVLVFNEQFF

J gene: TRBJ2-1
V gene: TRBV5-1
clone size: once
CDR3 protein: CASTRMSRTEQFF

J gene: TRBJ1-4
V gene: TRBV3-1/TRBV3-2
clone size: once
CDR3 protein: CASSQDAPGRTATNEKLFF

J gene: TRBJ1-1
V gene: TRBV5-6
clone size: NA
CDR3 protein: CASSLGRQTNTEAFF

J gene: TRBJ1-1
V gene: TRBV10-2
clone size: NA
CDR3 protein: CASSARAEAFF

J gene: TRBJ1-1
V gene: TRBV30
clone size: NA
CDR3 protein: CAWSVNHLLSTEAFF

J gene: TRBJ2-4
V gene: TRBV9
clone size: NA
CDR3 protein: CASSVGGRGVPYF

J gene: TRBJ2-7
V gene: TRBV6-5
clone size: once
CDR3 protein: CASSRTGLSYEQYF

J gene: TRBJ2-2
V gene: TRBV7-3
clone size: NA
CDR3 protein: CASSSGGTGELFF

J gene: TRBJ2-2
V gene: TRBV7-9
clone size: few
CDR3 protein: CASSPRVGVDTGELFF

J gene: TRBJ1-1
V gene: TRBV29-1
clone size: few
CDR3 protein: CSVDSGTANTEAFF

J gene: TRBJ1-5
V gene: TRBV27
clone size: NA
CDR3 protein: CASSPTRTQGSNQPQHF

J gene: TRBJ1-3
V gene: TRBV7-3
clone size: NA
CDR3 protein: CASSPYAAGSGNTIYF

J gene: TRBJ2-2
V gene: TRBV5-4
clone size: NA
CDR3 protein: CASSSMGRNTGELFF

J gene: TRBJ2-3
V gene: TRBV4-1
clone size: NA
CDR3 protein: CASSQGIRVGDTQYF

J gene: TRBJ1-2
V gene: TRBV5-1
clone size: NA
CDR3 protein: CASSPEGRFEDYGGYTF

J gene: TRBJ2-1
V gene: TRBV7-3
clone size: NA
CDR3 protein: CASSADRDNEQFF

J gene: TRBJ2-5
V gene: TRBV2
clone size: NA
CDR3 protein: CASRDNIVRETQYF

J gene: TRBJ1-4
V gene: TRBV5-1
clone size: NA
CDR3 protein: CASSLFYSGTRNEKLFF

J gene: TRBJ2-2
V gene: TRBV21-1
clone size: NA
CDR3 protein: CASSNGEREGPDTGELFF

J gene: TRBJ2-1
V gene: TRBV9
clone size: once
CDR3 protein: CASSANMGREDNEQFF

J gene: TRBJ1-3
V gene: TRBV2
clone size: NA
CDR3 protein: CASSEAPAGSGNTIYF

J gene: TRBJ2-2
V gene: TRBV6-5
clone size: NA
CDR3 protein: CASSTNPGELFF

J gene: TRBJ1-2
V gene: TRBV30
clone size: NA
CDR3 protein: CAWSPGQLNYGYTF

J gene: TRBJ1-1
V gene: TRBV19
clone size: NA
CDR3 protein: CASSAPTRGPEAFF

J gene: TRBJ1-1
V gene: TRBV9
clone size: few
CDR3 protein: CASSATQNTEAFF

J gene: TRBJ2-7
V gene: TRBV27
clone size: NA
CDR3 protein: CASSLRGTGNYEQYF

J gene: TRBJ1-5
V gene: TRBV20-1
clone size: NA
CDR3 protein: CSASGGETSNQPQHF

J gene: TRBJ1-2
V gene: TRBV4-2
clone size: NA
CDR3 protein: CASSQVRRLDYGYTF

J gene: TRBJ1-5
V gene: TRBV5-1
clone size: NA
CDR3 protein: CASSLDSPFDQPQHF

J gene: TRBJ2-1
V gene: TRBV29-1
clone size: NA
CDR3 protein: CSVEGTVYNEQFF

J gene: TRBJ2-6
V gene: TRBV5-4
clone size: once
CDR3 protein: CASSGGDSSGANVLTF

J gene: TRBJ1-6
V gene: TRBV3-1/TRBV3-2
clone size: NA
CDR3 protein: CASSLRGASLLHF